This T cell receptor beta chain was observed in a study of shared clonotypes between healthy human individuals. Naive CD8 populations comprised CD45RO-negative cells positively selected for CCR7, excluding terminally differentiated effector memory CD45RA+ cells. Method: immunoSEQ multiplex PCR; TCRdb's copy keeps in-frame clones and lacks some. The sample includes fewer than 700,000 clones, approximately 96% of them seen just once. V lost 2 bases and J 0 bases, leaving 10 bases between the germline ends. This CDR3 is 16 amino acids long. From germline, CDR1 is SEHNR and CDR2 FQNEAQ (reference sequence).

This TCR was sampled from a woman aged 25 to 39 in good health. The sequenced material came from naive CD8+ T cells sorted from blood. The chain carries TRBV7-9 and TRBJ1-4, with D maybe TRBD1 (5 bases). In DNA, the CDR3 is TGTGCCAGCAGCTTAACAGGACCGACAACTAATGAAAAACTGTTTTTT. Protein: CASSLTGPTTNEKLFF.